Below, 12 T cell receptor beta chains from the same sample are listed, as sequenced in a study of OX40 agonist ivuxolimab in advanced cancers. Sequencing was performed with immunoSEQ multiplex PCR; in TCRdb, only in-frame clones are kept and a portion is missing. Among some 17,000 clones listed, 80% to 90% were seen once. Specimen: CD4+ or CD8+ T cells sorted from blood, collected in a trial of the OX40 agonist ivuxolimab. All receptors come from an adult with an advanced solid tumor such as melanoma, head and neck, liver or kidney cancer.

This clone was counted a few times. The gene calls are TRBV7-8 and TRBJ2-7; TRBD1 matches 8 bases. Germline V CDR1 and CDR2: SGHVS, FQNEAQ. With 4 bases clipped from V and 3 bases from J, the junction kept 11 bases outside the gene matches. CDR3 length equals 16 residues. DNA of the CDR3: TGTGCCAGCAGCTCAGCAGTGGGACAGGCGTACTACGAGCAGTACTTC. Amino acid sequence: CASSSAVGQAYYEQYF.

This sequence joins TRBV13 and TRBJ1-2, with D tentatively TRBD1 (5 bases). Germline V CDR1 and CDR2: PRHDT, FYEKMQ (reference sequence). The V end was cut by 1 base, the J end by 7 bases, with 16 bases between. This CDR3 region has 15 residues. This CDR3 is CASSLAWGGNSGYTF. In DNA form, the CDR3 reads TGTGCCAGCAGCTTAGCCTGGGGCGGGAATTCTGGCTACACCTTC.

This chain joins TRBV11-3 and TRBJ2-7; the D gene is possibly TRBD2 (6 bases). Germline V gene data show CDR1 as SGHNT and CDR2 as YENEEA. The V end was cut by 0 bases, the J end by 0 bases, with 9 bases between. The CDR3 is 15 amino acids. In nucleotides, the CDR3 is TGTGCCAGCAGCTTAGAACGGGGGAGCTCCTACGAGCAGTACTTC. This codes for CASSLERGSSYEQYF.

The count of this clone is one. V is TRBV9 and J is TRBJ1-3, with D uncertain. CDR3 length equals 13 residues. Trimming took off 0 bases at V and 8 bases at J, with 9 bases between the two ends. Per the germline V gene, CDR1 is SGDLS and CDR2 is YYNGEE. CDR3 in amino acids: CASSVVPDYTIYF. CDR3 in DNA: TGTGCCAGCAGCGTAGTCCCCGATTACACCATATATTTT.

The gene calls are TRBV6-1 and TRBJ1-2; no reliable D call. Trimming stripped 1 base from V and 7 bases from J, with 7 bases between. The length of the CDR3 is 12 residues. Looked up from germline, CDR1 is MNHNS and CDR2 is SASEGT. The CDR3 sequence is CASSEEWGGYTF. In nucleotides, the CDR3 is TGTGCCAGCAGTGAAGAATGGGGTGGCTACACCTTC.

The chain couples TRBV7-9 to TRBJ2-7, with TRBD2 matching over 11 bases. This CDR3 is 15 amino acids long. Unmatched junction bases numbered 6, after V lost 1 base and J lost 7 bases. Germline V gives CDR1 SEHNR, CDR2 FQNEAQ (reference sequence). CDR3 sequence reads: CASSLVLAGVREQYF. The CDR3 nucleotides are TGTGCCAGCAGCTTAGTACTAGCGGGAGTACGGGAGCAGTACTTC.

The chain has TRBV15 and TRBJ2-3, with D unresolved. The V gene lost 3 bases and the J gene lost 0 bases, with 10 bases spanning the gap. Looked up from germline, CDR1 is LNHNV and CDR2 is YYDKDF (reference sequence). The CDR3 is 15 residues long. CDR3 DNA sequence: TGTGCCACCAGCAGGGGGTTTTCTAGCACAGATACGCAGTATTTT. It is translated as CATSRGFSSTDTQYF.

The genes are TRBV27 and TRBJ1-6; the D gene is possibly TRBD1 (6 bases). Per germline, CDR1 MNHEY and CDR2 SMNVEV (reference sequence). The V gene lost 5 bases and the J gene lost 8 bases, with 22 bases spanning the gap. This CDR3 is built from 17 residues. CDR3 bases: TGTGCCAGCAGTAGGGGGGCTCCCCCACCTCCGGATTCACCCCTCCACTTT. It yields the protein CASSRGAPPPPDSPLHF.

This chain joins TRBV6-5 and TRBJ2-5; either TRBD1 or TRBD2 may supply D (5 bases each). This CDR3 has 13 amino acids. Trimming pared 2 bases from V and 5 bases from J, leaving 9 bases between. CDR1 MNHEY and CDR2 SVGAGI come from the germline V gene. The CDR3 here is CASSYGRDETQYF. The CDR3 DNA reads as TGTGCCAGCAGTTACGGCAGGGACGAGACCCAGTACTTC.

The genes are TRBV7-9 and TRBJ2-5; 9 bases fit TRBD2. The CDR3 is 16 amino acids. CDR1 and CDR2 from the germline V gene are SEHNR and FQNEAQ (reference sequence). The junction had 8 bases not matched to a gene; V was cut back by 4 bases and J by 2 bases. As DNA, the CDR3 is TGTGCCAGCAGCTCCATAGCGGGAGCCCAGCAAGAGACCCAGTACTTC. Its protein is CASSSIAGAQQETQYF.

V usage is TRBV2 and J usage is TRBJ1-2; D is undetermined. CDR3 length equals 10 residues. Trimming removed 7 bases at V and 7 bases at J, with 7 bases between. Germline CDR1 and CDR2: SNHLY and FYNNEI. The CDR3 sequence: CASITPGYTF. The CDR3 nucleotides read TGTGCCAGCATAACACCTGGCTACACCTTC.

This chain links TRBV7-2 with TRBJ2-2; D is possibly TRBD2 (6 bases). V lost 1 base and J lost 0, with 18 bases in between. This CDR3 is 19 amino acids long. CDR1 SGHTA and CDR2 FQGNSA come from the germline V gene. This chain's CDR3 is CASSLELRRGTPNTGELFF. The CDR3 nucleotides are TGTGCCAGCAGCTTAGAACTAAGGAGGGGAACCCCGAACACCGGGGAGCTGTTTTTT.